This T cell receptor (beta chain) was recovered during a study of CD8+ T cells in alopecia areata. Study summary: Patients in the treated group were given tofacitinib by mouth, 5 to 10 mg twice a day. Study-level points and caveats: Normal skin's resident alphabeta T cells are sequenced alongside lesional scalp T cells. Across lesional scalp, and particularly alopecia totalis/universalis, clonality surpassed that of normal scalp.

Once RNA had been extracted, it was reverse transcribed into cDNA to act as the sequencing template. Here immunoSEQ multiplex PCR was the method, and the copy in TCRdb shows in-frame clones only, minus some. Altogether over 100,000 clones are present, around 49% being singletons, with the ten largest covering around a sixth. As to this clone: Its antigen is as yet unknown.

Researchers gathered lesional scalp punch biopsies and peripheral blood from patients with alopecia areata. This receptor was obtained from a human donor with alopecia areata. This sample comprised CD8+ T cells sorted from blood, obtained at week 0.

Written as DNA, the CDR3 is TGTGCCAGTAGTATCGGGACAGTCACCGCCACAGATACGCAGTATTTT. This translates into CASSIGTVTATDTQYF. This sequence joins TRBV19 and TRBJ2-3; 7 bases line up with TRBD1. Germline V gene lookup returns CDR1 LNHDA and CDR2 SQIVND (reference sequence). The CDR3 totals 16 residues. Trimming cost V 3 bases and J 2 bases; bases outside gene matches: 8.